Listed below are T cell receptor beta chains from one sample, sequenced in a study of blood T cell repertoires in COVID-19. The data were produced by immunoSEQ multiplex PCR, yet TCRdb's version contains in-frame clones alone and is incomplete. The table lists some 60,000 clones, around 80% of them singletons. Sequencing input: peripheral blood. The source of these receptors is a young man with COVID-19, enrolled during active disease. CDR3s include the opening cysteine and the closing phenylalanine or tryptophan. A D gene is named only where the DNA matches it firmly. Rows give clone size only sometimes, using once, few, many, or a class for an expanded clone.

CDR3 protein: CASSPGGLGRFF
CDR3 DNA: TGTGCCAGCAGTCCAGGGGGGCTAGGACGGTTCTTC
clone size: .
D gene: .
V gene: TRBV25-1
J gene: TRBJ2-1

CDR3 protein: CASSAGQVDTGELFF
CDR3 DNA: TGTGCCAGCAGCGCGGGACAGGTAGACACCGGGGAGCTGTTTTTT
clone size: .
D gene: TRBD1
V gene: TRBV7-2
J gene: TRBJ2-2

CDR3 protein: CASSSGLSSYNSPLHF
CDR3 DNA: TGCGCCAGCAGCTCCGGACTGAGCTCCTATAATTCACCCCTCCACTTT
clone size: many
D gene: .
V gene: TRBV5-1
J gene: TRBJ1-6

CDR3 protein: CASRDSLFSYEQYF
CDR3 DNA: TGTGCCAGTAGGGACAGTCTTTTCTCCTACGAGCAGTACTTC
clone size: .
D gene: .
V gene: TRBV19
J gene: TRBJ2-7

CDR3 protein: CASSFRPEETQYF
CDR3 DNA: TGTGCCAGCAGTTTCCGTCCCGAGGAGACCCAGTACTTC
clone size: .
D gene: .
V gene: TRBV27
J gene: TRBJ2-5

CDR3 protein: CASSLQGYQETQYF
CDR3 DNA: TGTGCCAGCAGCCTACAGGGGTACCAAGAGACCCAGTACTTC
clone size: medium-sized
D gene: TRBD1
V gene: TRBV28
J gene: TRBJ2-5

CDR3 protein: CASSGAGGAKNIQYF
CDR3 DNA: TGTGCCAGCAGTGGTGCAGGGGGAGCCAAAAACATTCAGTACTTC
clone size: once
D gene: TRBD1
V gene: TRBV2
J gene: TRBJ2-4

CDR3 protein: CASSPSGSFSYEQYF
CDR3 DNA: TGTGCCAGCTCGCCTAGCGGGAGTTTCTCCTACGAGCAGTACTTC
clone size: .
D gene: TRBD2
V gene: TRBV28
J gene: TRBJ2-7

CDR3 protein: CASSQEISGGGGYTF
CDR3 DNA: TGCGCCAGCAGCCAAGAAATCTCAGGGGGCGGTGGCTACACCTTC
clone size: .
D gene: TRBD1
V gene: TRBV4-3
J gene: TRBJ1-2

CDR3 protein: CASSLALKGWGYTF
CDR3 DNA: TGTGCCAGCAGCTTAGCGTTGAAGGGGTGGGGCTACACCTTC
clone size: .
D gene: .
V gene: TRBV7-9
J gene: TRBJ1-2

CDR3 protein: CASTAAKTGVSSGNTIYF
CDR3 DNA: TGTGCCAGCACAGCCGCCAAGACAGGGGTGTCCTCTGGAAACACCATATATTTT
clone size: .
D gene: TRBD1
V gene: TRBV28
J gene: TRBJ1-3

CDR3 protein: CASSQVIKDRGLDGYTF
CDR3 DNA: TGCGCCAGCAGCCAAGTGATTAAGGACAGGGGGCTGGATGGCTACACCTTC
clone size: .
D gene: TRBD1
V gene: TRBV4-1
J gene: TRBJ1-2

CDR3 protein: CASSEQAEQFF
CDR3 DNA: TGTGCCAGCAGTGAACAGGCGGAGCAGTTCTTC
clone size: once
D gene: .
V gene: TRBV2
J gene: TRBJ2-1

CDR3 protein: CASSSRPGHQGKLFF
CDR3 DNA: TGTGCCAGCAGTTCTCGCCCGGGACACCAAGGAAAACTGTTTTTT
clone size: .
D gene: .
V gene: TRBV6-5
J gene: TRBJ1-4

CDR3 protein: CASSPRTSGGFSTDTQYF
CDR3 DNA: TGTGCCAGCAGTCCCAGGACTAGCGGGGGCTTTAGCACAGATACGCAGTATTTT
clone size: .
D gene: TRBD2
V gene: TRBV27
J gene: TRBJ2-3

CDR3 protein: CASSSRGNPEGYEQYF
CDR3 DNA: TGTGCCAGCAGTTCCCGAGGGAACCCCGAAGGGTACGAGCAGTACTTC
clone size: .
D gene: .
V gene: TRBV6-2/TRBV6-3
J gene: TRBJ2-7

CDR3 protein: CASSTGTSKIF
CDR3 DNA: TGTGCCAGCAGCACCGGGACTAGTAAGATCTTC
clone size: .
D gene: TRBD2
V gene: TRBV11-2
J gene: TRBJ2-1

CDR3 protein: CASSPQGGGNQPQHF
CDR3 DNA: TGTGCCAGCAGCCCTCAGGGAGGGGGCAATCAGCCCCAGCATTTT
clone size: .
D gene: .
V gene: TRBV7-8
J gene: TRBJ1-5

CDR3 protein: CASSPRQGGEQYF
CDR3 DNA: TGTGCCAGCAGCCCGAGACAGGGAGGCGAGCAGTACTTC
clone size: .
D gene: .
V gene: TRBV7-2
J gene: TRBJ2-7

CDR3 protein: CASSRDRGRSAGELFF
CDR3 DNA: TGTGCCAGCTCTCGCGATCGGGGAAGAAGCGCCGGGGAGCTGTTTTTT
clone size: .
D gene: .
V gene: TRBV18
J gene: TRBJ2-2

CDR3 protein: CASSYERSSGGRSSYNEQFF
CDR3 DNA: TGTGCCAGCAGTTACGAAAGGTCTAGCGGGGGCCGGAGCTCCTACAATGAGCAGTTCTTC
clone size: .
D gene: TRBD2
V gene: TRBV6-2/TRBV6-3
J gene: TRBJ2-1

CDR3 protein: CAWRGRSNEQFF
CDR3 DNA: TGTGCCTGGAGGGGCAGATCCAATGAGCAGTTCTTC
clone size: .
D gene: .
V gene: TRBV30
J gene: TRBJ2-1

CDR3 protein: CASLLADNYGYTF
CDR3 DNA: TGTGCCAGCCTCCTGGCGGATAACTATGGCTACACCTTC
clone size: .
D gene: .
V gene: TRBV6-5
J gene: TRBJ1-2

CDR3 protein: CASSLWRTEAFF
CDR3 DNA: TGTGCCAGCAGTTTATGGAGGACTGAAGCTTTCTTT
clone size: .
D gene: .
V gene: TRBV28
J gene: TRBJ1-1

CDR3 protein: CASSRFLDRGNYGYTF
CDR3 DNA: TGCGCCAGCAGCCGATTTCTTGACAGGGGGAACTATGGCTACACCTTC
clone size: .
D gene: TRBD1
V gene: TRBV4-1
J gene: TRBJ1-2

CDR3 protein: CASSLQGPSYEQYF
CDR3 DNA: TGCGCCAGCAGTTTACAGGGGCCTTCGTACGAGCAGTACTTC
clone size: .
D gene: TRBD1
V gene: TRBV10-2
J gene: TRBJ2-7

CDR3 protein: CASSLGASGSRADTQYF
CDR3 DNA: TGTGCCAGCAGCTTAGGGGCTAGCGGGAGTAGGGCAGATACGCAGTATTTT
clone size: once
D gene: TRBD2
V gene: TRBV11-2
J gene: TRBJ2-3

CDR3 protein: CASSQDVVSGSKNEQFF
CDR3 DNA: TGTGCCAGCAGCCAAGATGTAGTAAGCGGGAGTAAGAATGAGCAGTTCTTC
clone size: .
D gene: TRBD2
V gene: TRBV14
J gene: TRBJ2-1

CDR3 protein: CASSSGTGDSGELFF
CDR3 DNA: TGTGCCAGCAGTTCCGGGACAGGGGACAGCGGGGAGCTGTTTTTT
clone size: .
D gene: TRBD1
V gene: TRBV28
J gene: TRBJ2-2

CDR3 protein: CASTRQENTEAFF
CDR3 DNA: TGTGCCAGCACGAGACAGGAGAACACTGAAGCTTTCTTT
clone size: once
D gene: .
V gene: TRBV6-1
J gene: TRBJ1-1

CDR3 protein: CASTSGYGYTF
CDR3 DNA: TGTGCCAGCACCTCAGGCTATGGCTACACCTTC
clone size: .
D gene: .
V gene: TRBV11-1
J gene: TRBJ1-2

CDR3 protein: CASRLGQAETYEQYF
CDR3 DNA: TGTGCCAGCAGACTAGGACAGGCCGAGACCTACGAGCAGTACTTC
clone size: .
D gene: TRBD1
V gene: TRBV3-1/TRBV3-2
J gene: TRBJ2-7

CDR3 protein: CASSPGGNYGYTF
CDR3 DNA: TGTGCCAGCTCACCAGGGGGGAACTATGGCTACACCTTC
clone size: .
D gene: .
V gene: TRBV18
J gene: TRBJ1-2

CDR3 protein: CASSYGAGNYGYTF
CDR3 DNA: TGTGCCAGCAGTTACGGGGCAGGGAACTATGGCTACACCTTC
clone size: once
D gene: .
V gene: TRBV6-2/TRBV6-3
J gene: TRBJ1-2

CDR3 protein: CASRDLQGVNEQYF
CDR3 DNA: TGTGCCAGCAGGGACCTTCAGGGGGTGAACGAGCAGTACTTC
clone size: .
D gene: TRBD1
V gene: TRBV6-5
J gene: TRBJ2-7

CDR3 protein: CASSAKQGAGKIGELFF
CDR3 DNA: TGTGCCAGCAGCGCAAAACAGGGGGCTGGTAAGATCGGGGAGCTGTTTTTT
clone size: .
D gene: TRBD1
V gene: TRBV9
J gene: TRBJ2-2

CDR3 protein: CASSEYLPGTANTEAFF
CDR3 DNA: TGTGCCAGCAGTGAATACCTACCCGGGACAGCTAACACTGAAGCTTTCTTT
clone size: .
D gene: TRBD1
V gene: TRBV25-1
J gene: TRBJ1-1

CDR3 protein: CATSDTPGQGRGMNTEAFF
CDR3 DNA: TGTGCCACCAGTGATACCCCGGGACAGGGTAGAGGAATGAACACTGAAGCTTTCTTT
clone size: .
D gene: TRBD1
V gene: TRBV24-1
J gene: TRBJ1-1

CDR3 protein: CASSSGGFSGNTIYF
CDR3 DNA: TGTGCCAGCTCATCGGGGGGCTTCTCTGGAAACACCATATATTTT
clone size: .
D gene: .
V gene: TRBV18
J gene: TRBJ1-3

CDR3 protein: CATSREARRWGEPQHF
CDR3 DNA: TGTGCCACCAGCAGAGAAGCGAGACGGTGGGGGGAGCCCCAGCATTTT
clone size: .
D gene: .
V gene: TRBV15
J gene: TRBJ1-5

CDR3 protein: CASTTTGVVETQYF
CDR3 DNA: TGTGCCAGCACTACTACAGGGGTTGTGGAGACCCAGTACTTC
clone size: .
D gene: TRBD1
V gene: TRBV2
J gene: TRBJ2-5

CDR3 protein: CASSLGQGNIQYF
CDR3 DNA: TGTGCCAGCAGCTTAGGACAGGGAAACATTCAGTACTTC
clone size: once
D gene: TRBD1
V gene: TRBV7-6
J gene: TRBJ2-4

CDR3 protein: CASSYGQGNPYEQYF
CDR3 DNA: TGTGCCAGCAGTTACGGACAGGGTAATCCCTACGAGCAGTACTTC
clone size: .
D gene: TRBD1
V gene: TRBV6-5
J gene: TRBJ2-7